This TCR beta chain appears in the sequencing data of a study of vaccination and CD4 T cells after COVID-19. At the level of the study: Recovered patients in the cohort numbered six men and four women, two of them Hispanic. Investigators took post-vaccine samples a median about 65 days after dose two, within a range of 14 to 241.

Per germline, CDR1 SGHNT and CDR2 YYREEE (reference sequence). Trimming pared 2 bases from V and 6 bases from J, leaving 15 bases between. The CDR3 has 15 residues. Treatment indicated: approximately nine-day PBMC culture with coronavirus spike peptide pools or control peptides (ViraFEST assay). Once peptide pools had expanded antigen-specific T cells, ViraFEST sequenced TCRs. Study results and limitations: Post-infection sampling omitted early timepoints and covered relatively few convalescent patients.

Once obtained from cultured CD4+ T cells, the DNA was sequenced using the Oncomine TCR Beta short-read assay. TCRdb itself ran the PCR reads through MiXCR, one entry per CDR3 protein. The profile shows over 10,000 distinct CDR3 sequences, 53% of them singletons. A note on this clonotype: Its target is unknown.

The material sequenced was CD4+ T cells from blood, cultured in vitro. The receptor's source is a human donor who had recovered from COVID-19. The chain couples TRBV5-4 to TRBJ2-1, with D possibly matching TRBD2 (7 bases). CDR3: CASSFTGGRSNEQFF. Here the CDR3 DNA reads TGTGCCAGCAGCTTTACGGGGGGCAGGTCCAATGAGCAGTTCTTC.